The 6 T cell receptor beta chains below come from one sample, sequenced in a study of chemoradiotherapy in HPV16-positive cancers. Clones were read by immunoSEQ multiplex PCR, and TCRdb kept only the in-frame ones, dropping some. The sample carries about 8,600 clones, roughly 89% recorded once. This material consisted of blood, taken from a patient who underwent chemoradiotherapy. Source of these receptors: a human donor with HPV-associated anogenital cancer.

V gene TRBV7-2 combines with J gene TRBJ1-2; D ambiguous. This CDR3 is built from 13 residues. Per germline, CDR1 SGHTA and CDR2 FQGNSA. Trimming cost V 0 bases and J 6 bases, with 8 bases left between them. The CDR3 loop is CASSLALYHGYTF. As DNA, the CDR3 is TGTGCCAGCAGCTTAGCACTATATCATGGCTACACCTTC.

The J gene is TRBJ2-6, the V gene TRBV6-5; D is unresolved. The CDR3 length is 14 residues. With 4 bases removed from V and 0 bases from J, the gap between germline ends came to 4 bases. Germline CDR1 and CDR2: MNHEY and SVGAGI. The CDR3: CASSFSSGANVLTF. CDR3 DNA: TGTGCCAGCAGTTTTAGCTCTGGGGCCAACGTCCTGACTTTC.

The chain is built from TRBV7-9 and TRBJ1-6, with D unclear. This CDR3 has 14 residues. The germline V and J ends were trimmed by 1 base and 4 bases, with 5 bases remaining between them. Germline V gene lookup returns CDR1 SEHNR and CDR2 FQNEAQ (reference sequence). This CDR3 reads CASSLGDYNSPLHF. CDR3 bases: TGTGCCAGCAGCTTAGGGGATTATAATTCACCCCTCCACTTT.

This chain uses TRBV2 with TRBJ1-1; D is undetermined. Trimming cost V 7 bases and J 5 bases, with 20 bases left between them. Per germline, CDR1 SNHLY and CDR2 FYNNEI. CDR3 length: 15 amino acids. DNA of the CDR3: TGTGCCAGCAAACGAGCGGAACGGTTGGGGACTGAAGCTTTCTTT. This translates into CASKRAERLGTEAFF.

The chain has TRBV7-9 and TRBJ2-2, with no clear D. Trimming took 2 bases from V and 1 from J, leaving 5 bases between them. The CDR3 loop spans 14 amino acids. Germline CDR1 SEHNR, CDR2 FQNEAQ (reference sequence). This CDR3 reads CASSLKRNTGELFF. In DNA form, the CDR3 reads TGTGCCAGCAGCTTAAAGAGGAACACCGGGGAGCTGTTTTTT.

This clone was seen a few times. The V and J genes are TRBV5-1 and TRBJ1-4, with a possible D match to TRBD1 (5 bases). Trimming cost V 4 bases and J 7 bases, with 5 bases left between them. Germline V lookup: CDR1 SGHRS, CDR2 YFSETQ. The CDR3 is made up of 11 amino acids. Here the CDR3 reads CASSRGEKLFF. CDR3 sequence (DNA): TGCGCCAGCAGCAGGGGTGAAAAACTGTTTTTT.